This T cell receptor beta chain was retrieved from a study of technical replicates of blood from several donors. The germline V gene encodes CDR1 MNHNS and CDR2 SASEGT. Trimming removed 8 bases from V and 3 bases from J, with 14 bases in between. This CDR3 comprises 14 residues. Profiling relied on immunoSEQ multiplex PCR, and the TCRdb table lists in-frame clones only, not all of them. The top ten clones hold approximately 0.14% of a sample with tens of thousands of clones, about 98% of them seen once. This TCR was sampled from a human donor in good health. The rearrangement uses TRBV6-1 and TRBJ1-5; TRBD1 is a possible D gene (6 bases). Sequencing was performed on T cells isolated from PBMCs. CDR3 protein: CASVSTGLNQPQHF. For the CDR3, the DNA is TGTGCCAGCGTATCAACAGGGCTCAATCAGCCCCAGCATTTT.